This TCR beta chain is from a study of Ad26.COV2.S vaccination and SARS-CoV-2 variants (dated by TCRdb to the early 2020s). Turning to the overall study: Vaccine-arm donors were drawn from COV1001, a multicentre, randomized, double-blind, placebo-controlled phase I-IIa trial of Ad26.COV2.S in healthy adults. Ad26.COV2.S was given intramuscularly at 5x10^10 or 1x10^11 viral particles, as a single shot or as two shots 56 days apart. Sequencing of the TCRbeta repertoire served to evaluate the specificity and breadth of SARS-CoV-2-reactive T cell receptors following Ad26.COV2.S vaccination. A total of around 32 samples were included in the TCR-sequenced set, comprising 19 Ad26.COV2.S vaccine recipients, 5 placebo recipients and 8 SARS-CoV-2 convalescent individuals. Trial participants were randomized into five groups of five, in which low-dose or high-dose Ad26.COV2.S was given once or twice, or placebo was given on both occasions. Investigators remained blinded to trial group allocation during experiments and outcome assessment. Findings and caveats that apply to the study as a whole: The authors noted that total T cell responses may have been underestimated by the TCR breadth and depth analyses. Vaccine and placebo recipients had comparable non-spike TCR breadth, which fits with the vaccine containing only spike. Compared with placebo recipients, Ad26.COV2.S recipients showed higher spike-specific TCR breadth (P = 0.0014). The study was not powered to compare responses between vaccine doses or regimens. Substantial breadth of spike-specific CD8+ and CD4+ T cell responses was reported after vaccination.

The sample's treatment or condition label, in plain terms: 15 to 20 received Ad26.COV2.S at low or high dose, single or two shots; several received placebo; per-sample allocation not given. For vaccine and placebo recipients, the sequenced repertoires came from samples collected on day 63 after the first injection. In Cohort 1b, roughly 26 adults aged 18-55 years were enrolled at a single site in Boston, USA, between 29 July and 7 August 2020. As a vaccine, Ad26.COV2.S was a replication-incompetent adenovirus type 26 vector that expressed a prefusion-stabilized SARS-CoV-2 spike protein derived from the original Wuhan strain. Concerning this clone itself: The antigen it recognizes is unknown. No base qualities exist here, and no much larger clone lies one base off it.

After removal of 5 bases from V and 2 bases from J, the junction retains 3 bases not matched to a gene. CDR1 and CDR2 are read off the germline V gene as SGHRS and YFSETQ. The CDR3, cysteine through phenylalanine, is 13 amino acids long. Left in the record is the CDR3 DNA by itself, 39 bases read in frame from the first base. TCRbeta CDR3 regions were sequenced with the immunoSEQ Assay. After extraction, genomic DNA underwent amplification by bias-controlled multiplex PCR, followed by high-throughput sequencing. The source study handled its data this way. To quantify the absolute abundance of each unique TCRbeta CDR3 region, sequences were collapsed and filtered. Usable DNA was measured by amplifying reference genes present in all nucleated cells, and TCRbeta template counts were normalized to that usable DNA to estimate T cell fraction. Repertoire TCRs were annotated as SARS-CoV-2-specific by exact matching of V gene, CDR3 amino acid sequence and J gene to a known reactive TCR set. The reference SARS-CoV-2 TCR set was derived from MIRA and filtered for enrichment in COVID-19-positive ImmuneCODE repertoires, a step that removed public or cross-reactive TCRs. Drawing on the MIRA antigens, annotated TCRs were analysed further at the level of specific ORF or position within ORF. Depth was the summed frequency of annotated unique rearrangements, while breadth was defined as annotated unique rearrangements over total unique productive rearrangements. TCR breadth was compared between groups using two-sided Wilcoxon rank-sum tests. TCRdb holds this immuneACCESS table with in-frame rearrangements only. Some clones are missing; in checked studies, unresolved V genes explain under half, and the rest has no known cause. Clone size and V and J calls were adopted from that table, with D and trimming inferred from the DNA. For this sample there are hundreds of thousands of clones; about 89% appear just once. The top ten clones comprise roughly 1.5% of the sample.

The sequence was collected from a person between 18 and 60 years old who received the Ad26.COV2.S COVID-19 vaccine or a placebo. The input for sequencing was peripheral blood, taken in a trial of Ad26.COV2.S vaccine versus placebo. The chain uses TRBV5-1 and TRBJ2-7; 8 of the junction bases match TRBD1. The base sequence is TGCGCCAGCAGTCGGGACAGGACCTACGAGCAGTACTTC. Translated, it reads CASSRDRTYEQYF.